A selection of T cell receptor beta chains follows, all from one sample in a study of T cells in Graves' hyperthyroidism and ophthalmopathy. TCRdb reprocessed the multiplex PCR reads via MiXCR and lists one record per CDR3 protein. The sample has fewer than 350,000 distinct CDR3 sequences, around a sixth seen once; the top ten hold under 55%. Sequencing input: blood. Receptors were obtained from a woman aged 45-59 years with Graves' hyperthyroidism. The CDR3 runs from the conserved cysteine through the conserved F or W. Fields, in order: D gene, V gene, clone size, J gene, CDR3 DNA, CDR3 protein. The D gene is left open where the match is weak. The size field is filled for only some rows; it gives once, few, many or a size class.

D gene: -
V gene: TRBV12-3/TRBV12-4
clone size: -
J gene: TRBJ2-4
CDR3 DNA: TGTGCCAGCAGCCCCCGGCCACGGGACATTCAGTACTTC
CDR3 protein: CASSPRPRDIQYF

D gene: -
V gene: TRBV20-1
clone size: many
J gene: TRBJ2-5
CDR3 DNA: TGCAGTGCCCGGGGAAATACCGAGACCCAGTACTTC
CDR3 protein: CSARGNTETQYF

D gene: -
V gene: TRBV9
clone size: -
J gene: TRBJ1-5
CDR3 DNA: TGTGCCAGCAGTAGAGAAAACCCGGGACCGGGAATGCCCCAGCATTTT
CDR3 protein: CASSRENPGPGMPQHF

D gene: TRBD2
V gene: TRBV20-1
clone size: -
J gene: TRBJ2-1
CDR3 DNA: TGCAGTGCTGGTAGCGGGAGTAGGAATGAGCAGTTCTTC
CDR3 protein: CSAGSGSRNEQFF

D gene: -
V gene: TRBV7-9
clone size: -
J gene: TRBJ2-1
CDR3 DNA: TGTGCCAGCAGCTTAGGGGAAACACAACCTGAGCAGTTCTTC
CDR3 protein: CASSLGETQPEQFF

D gene: -
V gene: TRBV4-1
clone size: -
J gene: TRBJ1-2
CDR3 DNA: TGCGCCAGCAGCCAGGATCTCCCGCGGGGCTACACCTTC
CDR3 protein: CASSQDLPRGYTF

D gene: TRBD2
V gene: TRBV7-2
clone size: -
J gene: TRBJ2-3
CDR3 DNA: TGTGCCAGCAGCCCGTTCTCTAGCGGGACCCGCACAGATACGCAGTATTTT
CDR3 protein: CASSPFSSGTRTDTQYF

D gene: -
V gene: TRBV7-8
clone size: many
J gene: TRBJ1-1
CDR3 DNA: TGTGCCAGCAGCTTAGATGGAGGTGGTTACTCTGAAGCTTTCTTT
CDR3 protein: CASSLDGGGYSEAFF

D gene: TRBD1
V gene: TRBV6-1
clone size: -
J gene: TRBJ1-5
CDR3 DNA: TGTGCCAGCAGTCCCCGACAGGGGAATCAGCCCCAGCATTTT
CDR3 protein: CASSPRQGNQPQHF

D gene: TRBD1
V gene: TRBV12-3/TRBV12-4
clone size: -
J gene: TRBJ2-3
CDR3 DNA: TGTGCCAGCAGAACTGACAGGGGCACAGATACGCAGTATTTT
CDR3 protein: CASRTDRGTDTQYF

D gene: -
V gene: TRBV20-1
clone size: -
J gene: TRBJ1-1
CDR3 DNA: TGCAGTGCTAGGATGGGTCAATCAACCGGGTCTAAGGCTTTCTTT
CDR3 protein: CSARMGQSTGSKAFF

D gene: -
V gene: TRBV7-9
clone size: -
J gene: TRBJ2-3
CDR3 DNA: TGTGCCAGCAGCCCTCTGGGGGGTCGCACAGATACGCAGTATTTT
CDR3 protein: CASSPLGGRTDTQYF

D gene: -
V gene: TRBV7-8
clone size: -
J gene: TRBJ1-5
CDR3 DNA: TGTGCCAGCAGCGGCGAACGGGGGGGCATTGACAATCAGCCCCAGCATTTT
CDR3 protein: CASSGERGGIDNQPQHF

D gene: -
V gene: TRBV20-1
clone size: -
J gene: TRBJ1-5
CDR3 DNA: TGCAGTGCCAGAGCATCTCAGCCCCAGCATTTT
CDR3 protein: CSARASQPQHF

D gene: -
V gene: TRBV6-1
clone size: -
J gene: TRBJ2-3
CDR3 DNA: TGTGCCAGCAGTTACAGCGGACCTTACACAGATACGCAGTATTTT
CDR3 protein: CASSYSGPYTDTQYF

D gene: TRBD1
V gene: TRBV19
clone size: few
J gene: TRBJ1-1
CDR3 DNA: TGTGCCAGTACCCGGGACAGGGGTAATGAAGCTTTCTTT
CDR3 protein: CASTRDRGNEAFF

D gene: -
V gene: TRBV6-1
clone size: many
J gene: TRBJ2-7
CDR3 DNA: TGTGCCAGCAGGAAGGCGGGCCGAGCCTACGAGCAGTACTTC
CDR3 protein: CASRKAGRAYEQYF

D gene: -
V gene: TRBV11-2
clone size: many
J gene: TRBJ2-7
CDR3 DNA: TGTGCCAGCAGCTTTGGGGTAGGGATGTACCGAGAGCAGTACTTC
CDR3 protein: CASSFGVGMYREQYF

D gene: -
V gene: TRBV7-2
clone size: few
J gene: TRBJ2-7
CDR3 DNA: TGTGCCAGCAGCCCCGGAGCCCCTCACGAGCAGTACTTC
CDR3 protein: CASSPGAPHEQYF

D gene: -
V gene: TRBV2
clone size: many
J gene: TRBJ2-1
CDR3 DNA: TGTGCCAGCAGCGGCCTTTTTAGTCGGGCTAACAATGAGCAGTTCTTC
CDR3 protein: CASSGLFSRANNEQFF

D gene: TRBD1
V gene: TRBV6-1
clone size: few
J gene: TRBJ1-1
CDR3 DNA: TGTGCCAGCAGTTCCAGGGGGGGGGGCACTGAAGCTTTCTTT
CDR3 protein: CASSSRGGGTEAFF

D gene: -
V gene: TRBV18
clone size: -
J gene: TRBJ1-4
CDR3 DNA: TGTGCCAGCTCACTTGGACAGCAGGGGCTAGGTGAAAAACTGTTTTTT
CDR3 protein: CASSLGQQGLGEKLFF

D gene: -
V gene: TRBV18
clone size: -
J gene: TRBJ2-7
CDR3 DNA: TGTGCCAGCTTCGACAGGAAGGGTGACGAGCAGTACTTC
CDR3 protein: CASFDRKGDEQYF

D gene: -
V gene: TRBV6-1
clone size: -
J gene: TRBJ2-2
CDR3 DNA: TGTGCCAGCAGTCCCCGGAGGGACGGCTACACCGGGGAGCTGTTTTTT
CDR3 protein: CASSPRRDGYTGELFF

D gene: -
V gene: TRBV11-2
clone size: many
J gene: TRBJ2-1
CDR3 DNA: TGTGCCAGCAGCTCTACCCACCTAGCTCCCTCCTACAATGAGCAGTTCTTC
CDR3 protein: CASSSTHLAPSYNEQFF

D gene: -
V gene: TRBV11-2
clone size: many
J gene: TRBJ1-1
CDR3 DNA: TGTGCCAGCAGTAGATCTGGGATGGCTTTCTTT
CDR3 protein: CASSRSGMAFF

D gene: -
V gene: TRBV5-1
clone size: many
J gene: TRBJ2-3
CDR3 DNA: TGCGCCAGCAGCTTCGAGGGCCCAGGCACAGATACGCAGTATTTT
CDR3 protein: CASSFEGPGTDTQYF

D gene: TRBD2
V gene: TRBV20-1
clone size: many
J gene: TRBJ2-1
CDR3 DNA: TGCAGTGCTAGAGATCTGCGGGAGTCCTACAATGAGCAGTTCTTC
CDR3 protein: CSARDLRESYNEQFF

D gene: TRBD1
V gene: TRBV12-3/TRBV12-4
clone size: many
J gene: TRBJ2-3
CDR3 DNA: TGTGCCAGCAGCCTCGGGACAGGGAAGATCGGGGAAAGCACAGATACGCAGTATTTT
CDR3 protein: CASSLGTGKIGESTDTQYF

D gene: -
V gene: TRBV28
clone size: -
J gene: TRBJ1-2
CDR3 DNA: TGTGCCAGCAGTTCCCAGTATGGCTACACCTTC
CDR3 protein: CASSSQYGYTF

D gene: TRBD1
V gene: TRBV20-1
clone size: few
J gene: TRBJ1-6
CDR3 DNA: TGCAGTGCCCAGGACAGGGCTAATTCACCCCTCCACTTT
CDR3 protein: CSAQDRANSPLHF

D gene: -
V gene: TRBV2
clone size: many
J gene: TRBJ2-2
CDR3 DNA: TGTGCCAGCAGTCCTGAGGACTCCTCGAGTACCGGGGAGCTGTTTTTT
CDR3 protein: CASSPEDSSSTGELFF

D gene: -
V gene: TRBV14
clone size: -
J gene: TRBJ1-1
CDR3 DNA: TGTGCCAGCGTTCGAGGCCCGAACGCTGAAGCTTTCTTT
CDR3 protein: CASVRGPNAEAFF

D gene: -
V gene: TRBV29-1
clone size: -
J gene: TRBJ2-3
CDR3 DNA: TGCAGCGTTGAAGAGCCCGTAACAGATACGCAGTATTTT
CDR3 protein: CSVEEPVTDTQYF

D gene: TRBD2
V gene: TRBV20-1
clone size: many
J gene: TRBJ2-1
CDR3 DNA: TGCAGTGCTAGAGATGGGAGGGCCGCCTACAATGAGCAGTTCTTC
CDR3 protein: CSARDGRAAYNEQFF

D gene: -
V gene: TRBV18
clone size: many
J gene: TRBJ1-1
CDR3 DNA: TGTGCCAGCTCACCGGACGATGGACGCACTGAAGCTTTCTTT
CDR3 protein: CASSPDDGRTEAFF

D gene: -
V gene: TRBV6-2/TRBV6-3
clone size: once
J gene: TRBJ2-1
CDR3 DNA: TGTGCCAGCAGTTCCCCGAGCTCCTACAATGAGCAGTTCTTC
CDR3 protein: CASSSPSSYNEQFF

D gene: -
V gene: TRBV7-9
clone size: -
J gene: TRBJ2-3
CDR3 DNA: TGTGCCGGCGGTAAGATCGGCACAGATACGCAGTATTTT
CDR3 protein: CAGGKIGTDTQYF

D gene: -
V gene: TRBV4-1
clone size: few
J gene: TRBJ2-6
CDR3 DNA: TGCGCCAGCTCCCCGAGGGACGGCCAGTCGGGGGCCAACGTCCTGACTTTC
CDR3 protein: CASSPRDGQSGANVLTF

D gene: TRBD2
V gene: TRBV29-1
clone size: -
J gene: TRBJ2-2
CDR3 DNA: TGCAGCGTTGGGGGACTAGCGGGAGATTGGACCGGGGAGCTGTTTTTT
CDR3 protein: CSVGGLAGDWTGELFF

D gene: -
V gene: TRBV28
clone size: few
J gene: TRBJ2-7
CDR3 DNA: TGTGCCAGCAGTTTGAGCAGCTACTACGAGCAGTACTTC
CDR3 protein: CASSLSSYYEQYF

D gene: TRBD1
V gene: TRBV6-1
clone size: -
J gene: TRBJ1-1
CDR3 DNA: TGTGCCAGCAGACCGGGACAGGTGAACACTGAAGCTTTCTTT
CDR3 protein: CASRPGQVNTEAFF

D gene: -
V gene: TRBV6-5
clone size: few
J gene: TRBJ2-2
CDR3 DNA: TGTGCCAGCAGTTACTCGGACCCCGGGGAGCTGTTTTTT
CDR3 protein: CASSYSDPGELFF

D gene: TRBD1
V gene: TRBV10-3
clone size: -
J gene: TRBJ2-1
CDR3 DNA: TGTGCCAGTCTGCAGGGGGCGGGTGAGCAGTTCTTC
CDR3 protein: CASLQGAGEQFF

D gene: -
V gene: TRBV5-1
clone size: many
J gene: TRBJ2-4
CDR3 DNA: TGCGCCAGCAGCTCACAGGGCCCCAAAAACATTCAGTACTTC
CDR3 protein: CASSSQGPKNIQYF

D gene: -
V gene: TRBV5-6
clone size: -
J gene: TRBJ2-3
CDR3 DNA: TGTGCCAGCAGCTTAGGGGACGCCCGCACAGATACGCAGTATTTT
CDR3 protein: CASSLGDARTDTQYF

D gene: TRBD2
V gene: TRBV20-1
clone size: many
J gene: TRBJ2-3
CDR3 DNA: TGCAGTGCCCTCAGGACTAGCGGGGGGGCGTCAGCTACGCAGTATTTT
CDR3 protein: CSALRTSGGASATQYF

D gene: -
V gene: TRBV19
clone size: -
J gene: TRBJ1-3
CDR3 DNA: TGTGCCAGTAGTATCTTACCGGCGAGCTCTGGAAACACCATATATTTT
CDR3 protein: CASSILPASSGNTIYF

D gene: -
V gene: TRBV10-3
clone size: -
J gene: TRBJ1-1
CDR3 DNA: TGTGCCATCCTCCTCGAGGATACCGTTGAAGCTTTCTTT
CDR3 protein: CAILLEDTVEAFF

D gene: -
V gene: TRBV30
clone size: -
J gene: TRBJ2-3
CDR3 DNA: TGTGCCTGGAGTGGCAGCACAGATACGCAGTATTTT
CDR3 protein: CAWSGSTDTQYF

D gene: -
V gene: TRBV7-3
clone size: -
J gene: TRBJ2-3
CDR3 DNA: TGTGCCAGCAGCTTCACAAAGACAGATACGCAGTATTTT
CDR3 protein: CASSFTKTDTQYF

D gene: TRBD1
V gene: TRBV2
clone size: many
J gene: TRBJ1-4
CDR3 DNA: TGTGCCAGCAGTGCGGGACAGGGAGGCCATGAAAAACTGTTTTTT
CDR3 protein: CASSAGQGGHEKLFF

D gene: TRBD2
V gene: TRBV12-3/TRBV12-4
clone size: many
J gene: TRBJ2-1
CDR3 DNA: TGTGCCAGCAGTTCAAAACCGGGACTAGCGCTGACGGGCTCCTACAATGAGCAGTTCTTC
CDR3 protein: CASSSKPGLALTGSYNEQFF